A selection of T cell receptor beta chains follows, all from one sample in a study of blood T cells in healthy people across ages. TCRdb re-called the 5' RACE reads through MiXCR, storing one row per CDR3 protein. The sample gives about 780,000 distinct CDR3 sequences, about 26% of which show up once; around 3% is in the top ten. These data were also filed under a second study, of T cells of mothers and their children.

The sequenced sample consisted of blood. All receptors derive from a boy between 10 and 17 years old in good health. CDR3s include the opening cysteine and the closing phenylalanine or tryptophan. The D gene is left open where the match is weak. Clone size is stated in some rows and not others, as once, few, many or a class when expanded.

abundance	j_gene	d_gene	v_gene	CDR3nt	CDR3aa
-	TRBJ2-1	TRBD2	TRBV9	TGTGCCAGCAGCGTAGTGACTAGCGCGGGCAATGAGCAGTTCTTC	CASSVVTSAGNEQFF
-	TRBJ2-3	-	TRBV12-3/TRBV12-4	TGTGCCAGCAGTTTCCCAGGGACCCCAGATACGCAGTATTTT	CASSFPGTPDTQYF
few	TRBJ2-7	-	TRBV3-1	TGTGCCAGCAGCCAGGTTGGGACGGGCTACGAGCAGTACTTC	CASSQVGTGYEQYF
-	TRBJ1-1	-	TRBV20-1	TGCAGTGCTAGAGCTGGAAACATGAACACTGAAGCTTTCTTT	CSARAGNMNTEAFF
-	TRBJ2-3	TRBD1	TRBV5-5	TGTGCCAGCAGCCCCGCCGGGACAGGCTTCGCAGATACGCAGTATTTT	CASSPAGTGFADTQYF
-	TRBJ2-4	TRBD2	TRBV4-3	TGCGCCAGCAGCCCCGAAACTAGCGGGGCCTTAGCCAAAAACATTCAGTACTTC	CASSPETSGALAKNIQYF
few	TRBJ2-3	TRBD2	TRBV5-1	TGCGCCAGCACCTTTAGCGGGGGCCGAGGAACAGATACGCAGTATTTT	CASTFSGGRGTDTQYF
once	TRBJ1-1	-	TRBV5-1	TGCGCCAGCAATAGGGGGGGACAGAACACTGAAGCTTTCTTT	CASNRGGQNTEAFF
-	TRBJ2-6	TRBD2	TRBV7-3	TGTGCCAGCAGCGGAATAGCGGGGGGATCCTCTGGGGCCAACGTCCTGACTTTC	CASSGIAGGSSGANVLTF
-	TRBJ2-1	-	TRBV7-2	TGTGCCAGCAGGTGGACTGGCCCTGGGGATGAGCAGTTCTTC	CASRWTGPGDEQFF
-	TRBJ1-5	-	TRBV19	TGTGCCAGTAAGGGGTTCCGGGGCAATCAGCCCCAGCATTTT	CASKGFRGNQPQHF
few	TRBJ2-5	TRBD2	TRBV9	TGTGCCAGCAGCGTAGGAAGAGGGACTAGGTCAGAGACCCAGTACTTC	CASSVGRGTRSETQYF
-	TRBJ1-2	-	TRBV7-9	TGTGCCAGCAGCTTAGGATGGGGTCCCGATACCAACTACACCTTC	CASSLGWGPDTNYTF
-	TRBJ2-3	-	TRBV4-2	TGTGCCAGCCGCACCGGGACACAGGAGGCTAGCACAGATACGCAGTATTTT	CASRTGTQEASTDTQYF